One T cell receptor beta chain is described in this entry. This entry belongs to a study of blood T cell repertoires in COVID-19. About the research overall: Researchers got acute and convalescent COVID-19 samples from the United States, Italy and Spain. PBMCs, B-cell-depleted T cells, or T cells were the source of the cDNA or gDNA that made up the material.

V gave up 4 bases and J gave up 2 bases; unmatched junction bases: 7. The germline V gene has CDR1 SGHRS and CDR2 YFSETQ. The CDR3 has 17 residues. Per the authors' pipeline: Nucleated cell number was recorded as an estimate derived from reference gene primer amplification. Some clones are missing from TCRdb's copy, which holds only in-frame ones; the method was immunoSEQ multiplex PCR. V and J calls and clone size are given by that table; D and trimming were obtained from the DNA. The sample lists 250,000 to 300,000 clones; roughly 90% were seen once. Seattle's enrolled individuals joined amid active infection and were then monitored longitudinally.

What was sequenced was peripheral blood. J is TRBJ2-6 and V is TRBV5-1; 9 bases align to TRBD1. This clonotype originated in a woman aged 70-85 years with COVID-19, enrolled during active disease. The CDR3 nucleotides read TGCGCCAGCAGCCAAGGGACAGGGAAAACTGGGGCCAACGTCCTGACTTTC. This codes for CASSQGTGKTGANVLTF.